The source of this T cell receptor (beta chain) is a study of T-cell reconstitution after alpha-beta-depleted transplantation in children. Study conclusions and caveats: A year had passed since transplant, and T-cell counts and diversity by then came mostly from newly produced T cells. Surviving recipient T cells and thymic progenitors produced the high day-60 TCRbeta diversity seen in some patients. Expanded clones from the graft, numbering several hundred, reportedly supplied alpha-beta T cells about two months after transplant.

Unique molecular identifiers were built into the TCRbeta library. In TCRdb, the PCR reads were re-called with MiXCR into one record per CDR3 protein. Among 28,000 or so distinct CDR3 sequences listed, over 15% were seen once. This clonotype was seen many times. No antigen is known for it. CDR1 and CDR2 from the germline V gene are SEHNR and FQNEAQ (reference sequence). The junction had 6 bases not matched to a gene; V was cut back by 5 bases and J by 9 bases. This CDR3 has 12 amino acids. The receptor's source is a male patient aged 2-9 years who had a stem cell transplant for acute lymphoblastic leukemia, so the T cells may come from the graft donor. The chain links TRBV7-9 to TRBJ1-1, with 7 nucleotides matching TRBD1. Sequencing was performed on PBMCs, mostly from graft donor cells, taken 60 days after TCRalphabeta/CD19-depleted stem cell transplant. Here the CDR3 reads CASSPEDRKAFF. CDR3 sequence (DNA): TGTGCCAGCAGCCCCGAGGACAGGAAAGCTTTCTTT.